This T cell receptor (beta chain) is from a study of shared clonotypes between healthy human individuals. The CDR3 loop spans 16 amino acids. The V and J ends lost 4 bases and 2 bases respectively, with 19 bases between them. As regards this clone: As yet, its antigen is unknown.

The run depth of the assay was deep. TCRdb keeps only in-frame clones here, not all; method: immunoSEQ multiplex PCR. The data contain 2 million to 2.5 million clones, about 92% of them singletons. Regarding the study as a whole: Shared clonotypes across all four donors exceeded non-shared ones in generation probability.

This sequence originates from a young man in good health. Some clones in this sample may be carry-over from other donors' samples. This chain connects TRBV5-7 to TRBJ2-7, with D possibly matching TRBD2 (7 bases). TRBV5-7 is labeled an ORF, and its function is uncertain. Source material: naive CD4+ T cells from PBMCs. As for subset: CD45RA+ positively selected. The CDR3 DNA is TGTGCCAGCAGCCCCCCCCAGAGGGGGGGGACCTACGAGCAGTACTTC. It codes for CASSPPQRGGTYEQYF.